Listed below are T cell receptor beta chains from one sample, sequenced in a study of T cells in Graves' hyperthyroidism and ophthalmopathy. TCRdb analysed the multiplex PCR reads with MiXCR anew, one entry per CDR3 protein. Of under 400,000 distinct CDR3 sequences listed, around 15% are singletons. The sample was blood. All receptors come from a woman aged 55-70 years with Graves' ophthalmopathy. CDR3s include the opening cysteine and the closing phenylalanine or tryptophan. The D gene is left open where the match is weak. A row's size may be missing; if present it is once, few, many or a size class.

.	many	TRBJ1-5	TRBV2	TGTGCCAGCAGTGAGGGCAGGAGATACAATCAGCCCCAGCATTTT	CASSEGRRYNQPQHF
.	many	TRBJ2-3	TRBV7-9	TGTGCCAGCAGCCTGACACTTAGCACAGATACGCAGTATTTT	CASSLTLSTDTQYF
.	few	TRBJ1-1	TRBV7-3	TGTGCCAGCAGCGCCTGGGGGGGGAACACTGAAGCTTTCTTT	CASSAWGGNTEAFF
.	.	TRBJ1-2	TRBV6-1	TGTGCCAGCAGTTCCCCGGGGTCTAACTATGGCTACACCTTC	CASSSPGSNYGYTF
.	few	TRBJ2-3	TRBV4-1	TGCGCCAGCAGCCAAGAATATGGGGGGTCGCTATCCACAGATACGCAGTATTTT	CASSQEYGGSLSTDTQYF
TRBD2	.	TRBJ2-7	TRBV13	TGTGCCAGCAGCCCGGGACCGGGACTAGCGCCGAGCTCCTACGAGCAGTACTTC	CASSPGPGLAPSSYEQYF
TRBD2	many	TRBJ2-5	TRBV11-3	TGTGCCAGCAGCTTAGCCCCGGGAGGGGCACAAGAGACCCAGTACTTC	CASSLAPGGAQETQYF
.	.	TRBJ2-3	TRBV6-1	TGTGCCAGCAGTGAGGAGGCGGGAAGTACCACAGATACGCAGTATTTT	CASSEEAGSTTDTQYF
.	few	TRBJ2-2	TRBV6-2/TRBV6-3	TGTGCCAGCAGCTCGGACACCGGGGAGCTGTTTTTT	CASSSDTGELFF
TRBD2	.	TRBJ2-7	TRBV15	TGTGCCACCAGCAGCCAGCGGGGTTCCTACGAGCAGTACTTC	CATSSQRGSYEQYF
TRBD1	many	TRBJ2-7	TRBV29-1	TGCAGCGTCGACGTTAGTGGAGGGACAGGGACATCCTACGAGCAGTACTTC	CSVDVSGGTGTSYEQYF
.	many	TRBJ2-5	TRBV20-1	TGCAGTGCTCCTACCGGGTTTCGAGAGGAGACCCAGTACTTC	CSAPTGFREETQYF
.	many	TRBJ2-5	TRBV11-2	TGTGCCAGCAGACCCAGCGGGTACTACCAAGAGACCCAGTACTTC	CASRPSGYYQETQYF
.	few	TRBJ2-3	TRBV5-6	TGTGCCAGCGGCCTGCGGGCCATCACAGATACGCAGTATTTT	CASGLRAITDTQYF
TRBD2	few	TRBJ2-7	TRBV3-1	TGTGCCAGCAGTAAAGCCGGGACTAGCTCTTCCATCTGCGAGCAGTACTTC	CASSKAGTSSSICEQYF